Listed here are 17 T cell receptor beta chains from one sample, sequenced in a study of Ad26.COV2.S vaccination and SARS-CoV-2 variants. Sequenced by immunoSEQ multiplex PCR; TCRdb stores in-frame clones only, minus some. Here the sample spans a few hundred thousand clones, roughly 88% being singletons. Treatment specified: over 15 received Ad26.COV2.S at low or high dose, single or two shots; about five received placebo; per-sample allocation not given. The samples date from day 63 after the first vaccine or placebo injection. The source was peripheral blood, collected in a trial of Ad26.COV2.S vaccine versus placebo. All receptors derive from a person aged 18-60 years who received the Ad26.COV2.S COVID-19 vaccine or a placebo.

The chain is built from TRBV6-2 or TRBV6-3 and TRBJ2-1; D perhaps matches TRBD1 (5 bases). CDR3 length: 13 amino acids. Deletions cut 5 bases from V and 8 bases from J, with 13 bases between. CDR1 MNHEY and CDR2 SVGEGT come from the germline V gene. As DNA, the CDR3 is TGTGCCAGCAGTCCGCCCTTGGGGCATGAGCAGTTCTTC. Protein: CASSPPLGHEQFF.

The V call is TRBV5-1, the J call TRBJ1-5; no reliable D call. Trimming shortened V by 2 bases and J by 3 bases, and 9 bases separated the two germline ends. CDR1 SGHRS and CDR2 YFSETQ come from the germline V gene. This CDR3 is 14 amino acids long. The CDR3 is CASSFGHLNQPQHF. The CDR3 nucleotides are TGCGCCAGCAGCTTCGGGCACCTCAATCAGCCCCAGCATTTT.

The J gene is TRBJ1-5, the V gene TRBV19; D ambiguous. The germline V gene encodes CDR1 LNHDA and CDR2 SQIVND (reference sequence). This CDR3 contains 13 residues. The ends were cut back, 1 base at V and 9 bases at J, with 10 bases in the middle. The CDR3 is CASSIVGRGPQHF. CDR3 sequence (DNA): TGTGCCAGTAGTATAGTAGGGCGGGGGCCCCAGCATTTT. Full variable domain (rest looked up from reference TRBV19 and TRBJ1-5): DGGITQSPKYLFRKEGQNVTLSCEQNLNHDAMYWYRQDPGQGLRLIYYSQIVNDFQKGDIAEGYSVSREKKESFPLTVTSAQKNPTAFYLCASSIVGRGPQHFGDGTRLSIL.

The chain recombines TRBV6-5 with TRBJ2-7, with D unresolved. This CDR3 has 16 residues. Germline assignment: CDR1 MNHEY and CDR2 SVGAGI. V dropped 0 bases and J dropped 3 bases, with 15 bases sitting between them. CDR3 in amino acids: CASSYSVQAGLYEQYF. CDR3 bases: TGTGCCAGCAGTTACTCGGTCCAGGCAGGTCTCTACGAGCAGTACTTC.

This chain connects TRBV28 to TRBJ2-3; the match to TRBD1 covers 8 bases. V shed 5 bases, J shed 3 bases, and the junction held 7 bases outside the gene matches. The CDR3 is made up of 15 amino acids. The germline V gene has CDR1 MDHEN and CDR2 SYDVKM. The CDR3 loop is CASSIPGQGTDTQYF. Here the CDR3 DNA reads TGTGCCAGCAGTATCCCCGGACAGGGAACAGATACGCAGTATTTT. The variable domain in full, completed from reference TRBV28 and TRBJ2-3, reads DVKVTQSSRYLVKRTGEKVFLECVQDMDHENMFWYRQDPGLGLRLIYFSYDVKMKEKGDIPEGYSVSREKKERFSLILESASTNQTSMYLCASSIPGQGTDTQYFGPGTRLTVL.

The V gene is TRBV6-5, the J gene TRBJ1-1; D possibly corresponds to TRBD1 (5 bases). Between the trimmed V and J ends, which lost 2 bases and 4 bases, there was a span of 8 bases. The CDR3 length is 13 residues. Looked up from germline, CDR1 is MNHEY and CDR2 is SVGAGI. The CDR3 DNA reads TGTGCCAGCAGTTACAAGGGACGCACTGAAGCTTTCTTT. Its protein is CASSYKGRTEAFF.

On this clone: The sample carries other DNA sequences with the same CDR3. The rearrangement uses TRBV28 and TRBJ2-2; no clear D gene. The CDR3 is 12 residues long. V was clipped by 6 bases and J by 5 bases, with 7 bases between them. Per the germline V gene, CDR1 is MDHEN and CDR2 is SYDVKM. The CDR3 DNA is TGTGCCAGCAGCTCTGATACCGGGGAGCTGTTTTTT. The encoded protein is CASSSDTGELFF.

Comments on this clone: Other nucleotide sequences from this sample produce the same CDR3. The V call is TRBV4-3, the J call TRBJ1-5; D remains unclear. Trimming cost V 1 base and J 2 bases, with 6 bases left between them. CDR1 and CDR2 (germline): LGHNA, YSLEER. This CDR3 region has 14 residues. In DNA form, the CDR3 reads TGCGCCAGCAGCCAAGGTAGGGGCAATCAGCCCCAGCATTTT. It codes for CASSQGRGNQPQHF.

The rearrangement uses TRBV13 and TRBJ1-2; D uncertain. The CDR3 loop spans 15 amino acids. Trimming removed 5 bases at V and 4 bases at J, with 17 bases between. Germline CDR1 is PRHDT and CDR2 is FYEKMQ (reference sequence). CDR3: CASSAVVGEIYGYTF. CDR3 sequence (DNA): TGTGCCAGCAGCGCCGTGGTCGGGGAAATCTATGGCTACACCTTC.

The CDR3: CASSQTGRNYGYTF. CDR3 DNA: TGTGCCAGCAGTCAGACAGGCCGTAACTATGGCTACACCTTC. This chain connects TRBV6-2 or TRBV6-3 to TRBJ1-2, with D perhaps matching TRBD1 (6 bases). The germline V gene encodes CDR1 MNHEY and CDR2 SVGEGT. Trimming cost V 5 bases and J 1 base, with 11 bases left between them. The CDR3 contains 14 residues.

The gene calls are TRBV19 and TRBJ2-7; D not certain. This CDR3 is built from 14 residues. The germline V gene encodes CDR1 LNHDA and CDR2 SQIVND (reference sequence). The V and J ends lost 2 bases and 0 bases respectively, with 8 bases between them. The CDR3 region is CASSITESSYEQYF. The CDR3 DNA is TGTGCCAGTAGTATAACTGAAAGCTCCTACGAGCAGTACTTC.

This clone was recorded once. This rearrangement joins TRBV29-1 to TRBJ1-2; no clear D gene. Germline CDR1 is SQVTM and CDR2 is ANQGSEA. V was clipped by 4 bases and J by 4 bases, with 10 bases between them. The CDR3 contains 12 residues. CDR3 loop: CSVGNLPYGYTF. CDR3 bases: TGCAGCGTTGGTAATCTCCCCTATGGCTACACCTTC.

The chain has TRBV15 and TRBJ2-2, with 7 bases fitting TRBD1. The trim removed 3 bases at V and 0 bases at J, leaving 4 bases unmatched. The CDR3 loop spans 16 amino acids. The germline V gene encodes CDR1 LNHNV and CDR2 YYDKDF (reference sequence). The CDR3 loop reads CATSSMTGTNTGELFF. The CDR3 region has the DNA TGTGCCACCAGCAGCATGACAGGGACGAACACCGGGGAGCTGTTTTTT.

This sequence joins TRBV14 and TRBJ1-5, with D maybe TRBD1 (6 bases). Trimming took off 0 bases at V and 0 bases at J, with 15 bases between the two ends. The CDR3 is 18 residues long. Looked up from germline, CDR1 is SGHDN and CDR2 is FVKESK. The CDR3 spells CASSQDLGQPYSNQPQHF. The CDR3 DNA follows: TGTGCCAGCAGCCAAGATTTAGGACAGCCTTATAGCAATCAGCCCCAGCATTTT.

This CDR3 reads CASSLSGTRGTEAFF. CDR3 nucleotide sequence: TGTGCCAGCAGCTTAAGCGGAACCAGGGGCACTGAAGCTTTCTTT. This rearrangement joins TRBV13 to TRBJ1-1; D is possibly TRBD1 (6 bases). CDR3 size: 15 residues. Germline CDR1 PRHDT, CDR2 FYEKMQ (reference sequence). The V end lost 2 bases, the J end lost 4 bases, and 14 bases lay between the germline ends.

The chain is built from TRBV4-3 and TRBJ2-5; D is ambiguous. V was clipped by 0 bases and J by 1 base, with 12 bases between them. The CDR3 has 16 amino acids. CDR1 is LGHNA and CDR2 is YSLEER in the germline V gene. CDR3: CASSQDQSDTQETQYF. The CDR3 DNA is TGCGCCAGCAGCCAAGATCAGAGTGACACCCAAGAGACCCAGTACTTC.

The chain is built from TRBV2 and TRBJ1-4; the D is unclear. The CDR3 contains 13 residues. V lost 6 bases and J lost 5, with 10 bases in between. Germline V lookup: CDR1 SNHLY, CDR2 FYNNEI. This CDR3 reads CASRRLENEKLFF. The CDR3 DNA reads as TGTGCCAGCAGGCGGCTGGAAAATGAAAAACTGTTTTTT.